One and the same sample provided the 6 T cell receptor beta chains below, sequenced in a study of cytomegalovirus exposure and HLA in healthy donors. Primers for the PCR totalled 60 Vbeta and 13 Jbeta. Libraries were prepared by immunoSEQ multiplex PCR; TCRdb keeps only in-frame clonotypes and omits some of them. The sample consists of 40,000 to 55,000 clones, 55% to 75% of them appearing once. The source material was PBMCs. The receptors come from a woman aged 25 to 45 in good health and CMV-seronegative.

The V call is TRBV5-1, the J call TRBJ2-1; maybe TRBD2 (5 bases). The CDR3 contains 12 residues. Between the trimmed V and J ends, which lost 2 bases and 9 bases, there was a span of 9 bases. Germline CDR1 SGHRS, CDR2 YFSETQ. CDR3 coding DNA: TGCGCCAGCAGCTTAGGTGAGGGTGAGCAGTTCTTC. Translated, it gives CASSLGEGEQFF. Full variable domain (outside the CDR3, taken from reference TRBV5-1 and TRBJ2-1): KAGVTQTPRYLIKTRGQQVTLSCSPISGHRSVSWYQQTPGQGLQFLFEYFSETQRNKGNFPGRFSGRQFSNSRSEMNVSTLELGDSALYLCASSLGEGEQFFGPGTRLTVL.

This CDR3 reads CAWSVRGIADTQYF. The DNA for the CDR3 is TGTGCCTGGAGTGTTCGGGGGATTGCAGATACGCAGTATTTT. The chain recombines TRBV30 with TRBJ2-3, with D possibly TRBD2 on 6 matching bases. This CDR3 is 14 amino acids long. CDR1 GTSNPN and CDR2 SVGIG come from the germline V gene (reference sequence). Trimming removed 0 bases from V and 4 bases from J, with 11 bases in between.

The CDR3 loop reads CAISGWRERETQYF. The CDR3 DNA reads TGTGCCATCAGTGGTTGGCGGGAACGAGAGACCCAGTACTTC. The chain joins TRBV10-3 to TRBJ2-5; weak D call: TRBD2 (6 bases). With 4 bases removed from V and 4 bases from J, the gap between germline ends came to 13 bases. The length of the CDR3 is 14 residues. In germline, CDR1 is ENHRY, CDR2 SYGVKD.

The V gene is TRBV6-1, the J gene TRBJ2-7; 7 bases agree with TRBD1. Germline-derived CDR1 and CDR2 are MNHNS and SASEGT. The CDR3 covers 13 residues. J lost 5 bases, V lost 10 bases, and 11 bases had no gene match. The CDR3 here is CATHSTGYHEQYF. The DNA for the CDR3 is TGTGCCACCCACTCGACAGGGTACCACGAGCAGTACTTC.

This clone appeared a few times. The CDR3 sequence is CASSSGTSDYNEQFF. For the CDR3, the DNA is TGTGCCAGCAGCTCCGGGACTAGCGACTACAATGAGCAGTTCTTC. The rearrangement uses TRBV5-6 and TRBJ2-1; 10 bases fit TRBD2. The germline gives CDR1 SGHDT, CDR2 YYEEEE. The ends lost 3 bases at V and 3 bases at J; junction bases unmatched: 3. This CDR3 has 15 residues.

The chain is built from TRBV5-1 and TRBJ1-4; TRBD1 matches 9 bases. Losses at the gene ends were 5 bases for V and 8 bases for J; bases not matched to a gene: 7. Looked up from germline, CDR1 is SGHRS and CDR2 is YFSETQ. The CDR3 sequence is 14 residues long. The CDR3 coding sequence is TGCGCCAGCAGTCTGACAGGGGGGTCGGAAAAACTGTTTTTT. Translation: CASSLTGGSEKLFF.